Described below is a single T cell receptor (beta chain) sequence and its context. The CDR3 consists of 16 residues. Some clones are missing from TCRdb's copy, which holds only in-frame ones; the method was immunoSEQ multiplex PCR. The profile covers about 83,000 clones, with 83% appearing a single time and over 1.3% taken by the ten largest. This specimen belongs to a study of lymphopenia after photon versus proton radiotherapy. The clonotype comes from a man aged 60 to 69 with pancreatic cancer. The V call is TRBV21-1, the J call TRBJ1-1. TRBV21-1 is designated a pseudogene. The source was peripheral blood, collected from a patient treated with proton-based radiotherapy. The CDR3 is CASSKDGLFSNTEAFF. DNA for the CDR3: TGTGCCAGCAGCAAAGACGGACTGTTTTCGAACACTGAAGCTTTCTTT.